Presented here are 15 T cell receptor beta chains from one specimen sequenced in a study of breast tumors, draining lymph nodes, adjacent tissues. In TCRdb, the multiplex PCR reads were re-called with MiXCR into one record per CDR3 protein. The table lists about 22,000 distinct CDR3 sequences, 45% to 65% of them singletons. The source material was breast tumor tissue. The receptor source for this set is a female donor with breast cancer. Some clones in this sample may be carry-over from other donors' samples.

This clonotype is medium-sized by share. The chain is built from TRBV4-3 and TRBJ1-2; the match to TRBD1 covers 7 bases. With V trimmed by 0 bases and J by 8 bases, 9 bases remained unmatched. This CDR3 contains 15 residues. Germline V CDR1 and CDR2: LGHNA, YSLEER. CDR3 DNA sequence: TGCGCCAGCAGCCAAGAGCCACAGGGGTCGGAGGGCTACACCTTC. The encoded protein is CASSQEPQGSEGYTF.

In this sample, this clonotype turned up many times. The chain links TRBV5-8 to TRBJ2-1; TRBD1 aligns across 9 bases. The CDR3 length is 16 residues. Germline CDR1 reads SGHTS; CDR2 reads YDEGEE. J was trimmed by 8 bases and V by 4 bases; bases with no gene match: 13. The CDR3 region is CASSPLTGTGYHEQFF. The CDR3 coding sequence is TGTGCCAGCAGCCCCCTGACCGGGACAGGGTATCATGAGCAGTTCTTC.

This clonotype has ten or more counts. Just one base apart from a much larger clone, this may be a read error. The V gene is TRBV20-1, the J gene TRBJ2-4, with 7 bases lining up with TRBD1. This CDR3 is 14 amino acids long. CDR1 and CDR2 (germline): DFQATT, SNEGSKA (reference sequence). DNA for the CDR3: TGCAGTGCTAGAGCGGGACAGCCTAAAACCATTCAGTACTTC. Translated, it gives CSARAGQPKTIQYF.

The CDR3 is CASSDRQGDYGYTF. The DNA of the CDR3 is TGTGCCAGCAGTGACAGACAGGGGGACTATGGCTACACCTTC. The V and J genes are TRBV6-1 and TRBJ1-2; 9 nucleotides align to TRBD1. V was clipped by 3 bases and J by 3 bases; unmatched bases: 2. CDR3 length: 14 amino acids. Per the germline V gene, CDR1 is MNHNS and CDR2 is SASEGT.

The table lists this clonotype with many counts. The V gene is TRBV27, the J gene TRBJ2-1; the match to TRBD2 covers 11 bases. Germline CDR1 reads MNHEY; CDR2 reads SMNVEV (reference sequence). With 4 bases clipped from V and 1 base from J, the junction kept 3 bases outside the gene matches. CDR3 length: 16 residues. CDR3 coding DNA: TGTGCCAGCAGTTCACCTAGCGGGGGGTCCTACAATGAGCAGTTCTTC. Its translation is CASSSPSGGSYNEQFF.

Regarding this clonotype: Since the CDR3 does not end with the conserved phenylalanine or tryptophan, this likely comes from a read error. It is unclear where the CDR3 begins or ends on the DNA, so no DNA is shown, and the CDR3 is as TCRdb lists it. The V gene is TRBV6-5, the J gene TRBJ1-5; the D call in the table, TRBD1, was not verified against the DNA. Germline V gives CDR1 MNHEY, CDR2 SVGAGI. The CDR3 comprises 13 residues, both ends counted. The CDR3 loop reads CASSHTGNQPQHL.

Concerning this clonotype itself: The junction shows a germline mismatch at one end, possibly a read error. The chain couples TRBV6-5 to TRBJ2-7; D call uncertain. This CDR3 is built from 13 residues. The germline V gene encodes CDR1 MNHEY and CDR2 SVGAGI. The CDR3 region has the DNA TGTGCCAGCAGTCACTCGGAAGGTTACGGGCAGTACTTC. Its translation is CASSHSEGYGQYF.

The CDR3 loop is CASSSTSGHTYEQYF. CDR3 nucleotides: TGTGCCAGCAGCTCGACTAGCGGCCATACCTACGAGCAGTACTTC. This chain connects TRBV7-9 to TRBJ2-7, with 9 bases aligning to TRBD2. Germline V gene data show CDR1 as SEHNR and CDR2 as FQNEAQ (reference sequence). The CDR3 length is 15 residues. V was clipped by 4 bases and J by 2 bases; unmatched bases: 6. The entire variable domain, with the rest obtained from reference TRBV7-9 and TRBJ2-7, is as follows: DTGVSQNPRHKITKRGQNVTFRCDPISEHNRLYWYRQTLGQGPEFLTYFQNEAQLEKSRLLSDRFSAERPKGSFSTLEIQRTEQGDSAMYLCASSSTSGHTYEQYFGPGTRLTVT.

Concerning this clonotype itself: The junction shows a germline mismatch at one end, possibly a read error. V gene TRBV2 combines with J gene TRBJ1-4, with TRBD1 identical over 9 bases. The V gene's germline CDR1 is SNHLY and CDR2 FYNNEI. The CDR3 has 16 amino acids. Written as DNA, the CDR3 is TGTGCCAGCAGAGAAGGACAGGGGTCACCAAATGAAAAACTGTTTTTT. This gives the protein CASREGQGSPNEKLFF.

The V and J genes are TRBV4-3 and TRBJ2-1, with D maybe TRBD2 (7 bases). CDR3 length: 17 residues. Deletions cut 4 bases from V and 7 bases from J, with 23 bases between. Germline-derived CDR1 and CDR2 are LGHNA and YSLEER. Here the CDR3 reads CASSPFGGADYMNEQFF. CDR3 DNA sequence: TGCGCCAGCAGCCCCTTTGGGGGGGCAGACTACATGAATGAGCAGTTCTTC.

In this sample, this clonotype turned up many times. The genes are TRBV28 and TRBJ2-7, with 11 bases matching TRBD1. The CDR3 consists of 16 residues. The germline gives CDR1 MDHEN, CDR2 SYDVKM. Germline trimming cut 1 base from V and 6 bases from J; bases unmatched to any gene: 8. CDR3 amino acids: CASSLSAGTGGSEQYF. For the CDR3, the DNA is TGTGCCAGCAGTTTATCGGCCGGGACAGGGGGAAGCGAGCAGTACTTC.

This chain uses TRBV5-1 with TRBJ2-3, with D unresolved. The germline V gene encodes CDR1 SGHRS and CDR2 YFSETQ. The CDR3 contains 10 residues. The V end was cut by 4 bases, the J end by 10 bases, with 7 bases between. The CDR3 DNA is TGCGCCAGCAGCCGTCCGGCGCAGTATTTT. The encoded protein is CASSRPAQYF.

This clonotype was picked up many times. The chain has TRBV7-3 and TRBJ2-1; 8 positions match TRBD2. The CDR3 has 14 amino acids. CDR1 and CDR2 (germline): SGHTA, FQGTGA. With V trimmed by 3 bases and J by 8 bases, 6 bases remained unmatched. The CDR3 region has the DNA TGTGCCAGCAGCTTTGGGCTAGCGGGCCATGAGCAGTTCTTC. This gives the protein CASSFGLAGHEQFF. Complete variable domain (other parts from reference TRBV7-3 and TRBJ2-1): GAGVSQTPSNKVTEKGKYVELRCDPISGHTALYWYRQSLGQGPEFLIYFQGTGAADDSGLPNDRFFAVRPEGSVSTLKIQRTERGDSAVYLCASSFGLAGHEQFFGPGTRLTVL.

The chain is built from TRBV12-3 or TRBV12-4 and TRBJ1-2, with D perhaps TRBD1 (6 bases). CDR3 length: 12 amino acids. The V end was cut by 6 bases, the J end by 8 bases, with 13 bases between. The CDR3, as DNA: TGTGCCAGCAGCCCCGGACAGAGAGGCTACACCTTC. This codes for CASSPGQRGYTF.

The J gene is TRBJ1-2, the V gene TRBV11-3; TRBD1 matches at 9 bases. CDR3 length equals 12 residues. CDR1 is SGHNT, CDR2 YENEEA, per germline. The CDR3 protein is CARTGEGYGYTF. CDR3 bases: TGTGCTAGGACAGGGGAGGGCTATGGCTACACCTTC.